A single T cell receptor beta chain is shown here with its context. This entry comes from a study of identical twins' blood T cells. Libraries were made from RNA as TCR cDNA, using a modified protocol. TCRdb reprocessed the 5' RACE reads with MiXCR, giving one entry per CDR3 protein. The table lists fewer than 450,000 distinct CDR3 sequences, around 30% of them singletons, with about 6% in the top ten. This CDR3 is 14 amino acids long. The germline gives CDR1 LNHDA, CDR2 SQIVND (reference sequence). J was trimmed by 4 bases and V by 7 bases; bases with no gene match: 7. Material: PBMCs. The clonotype was recovered from a woman aged 18-49 years in good health. This rearrangement joins TRBV19 to TRBJ1-1, with 9 bases identical to TRBD1. The DNA of the CDR3 is TGTGCCAGTAACCTACAGGGGGCCCTCACTGAAGCTTTCTTT. This codes for CASNLQGALTEAFF.